This T cell receptor beta chain was sequenced during a study of blood T cell repertoires in COVID-19. Turning to the study itself: Spain, Italy and the United States supplied samples that represented acute and convalescent COVID-19. Nucleic acid was either cDNA or gDNA, and it came from T cells, B-cell-depleted T cells, or PBMCs.

The J segment lost 12 bases and the V segment lost 1 base, leaving 9 bases of the junction unmatched. Looked up from germline, CDR1 is SGHTA and CDR2 is FQGNSA. The CDR3 extends over 15 amino acids. As processed by the authors: Using reference gene primer amplification, nucleated cell counts were estimated. Profiled with immunoSEQ multiplex PCR; TCRdb holds only in-frame clones, not every one. V, J and clone size are taken as reported in that table, and D and trimming were inferred from the DNA itself. The sample holds about 250,000 clones; around 89% are singletons and the top ten take about 0.99%. The sample taken for sequencing was peripheral blood. This chain connects TRBV7-2 to TRBJ1-6; 7 bases are shared with TRBD1. The clonotype comes from a woman aged 40 to 55 who had recovered from COVID-19. CDR3 nucleotides: TGTGCCAGCAGCTTAGGGGGGCCAGGGGGAGAACCCCTCCACTTT. Protein product: CASSLGGPGGEPLHF.